The 5 T cell receptor beta chains listed next were all sequenced from one sample in a study of blood T cell repertoires in COVID-19. The method was immunoSEQ multiplex PCR; TCRdb's version includes in-frame clones alone and lacks a portion of them. The sample lists about 100,000 clones, roughly 90% occurring once. Material: peripheral blood. These receptors came from a man aged 60 to 75 with acute or convalescent COVID-19.

V and J are TRBV13 and TRBJ2-5, with 8 bases aligning to TRBD2. The CDR3 length is 16 residues. V shed 5 bases and J 3 bases; nucleotides not matched to a gene: 11. Germline V gene lookup returns CDR1 PRHDT and CDR2 FYEKMQ (reference sequence). In nucleotides, the CDR3 is TGTGCCAGCAGCCAAAGAGCGGGAGCGGCCAAAGAGACCCAGTACTTC. It codes for CASSQRAGAAKETQYF.

The chain has TRBV4-3 and TRBJ2-3, with D uncertain. CDR1 is LGHNA, CDR2 YSLEER, per germline. CDR3 length: 15 residues. The ends were cut back, 0 bases at V and 7 bases at J, with 14 bases in the middle. The CDR3 here is CASSQDPLATNTQYF. The CDR3 DNA sequence: TGCGCCAGCAGCCAAGATCCCCTGGCAACAAATACGCAGTATTTT.

The rearrangement links TRBV27 to TRBJ2-1, with D perhaps matching TRBD2 (6 bases). The CDR3 is 15 residues long. The germline V gene encodes CDR1 MNHEY and CDR2 SMNVEV (reference sequence). Trimming pared 5 bases from V and 6 bases from J, leaving 17 bases between. The CDR3 DNA reads as TGTGCCAGCAGTGGGCTAGGGACTTATACCAATGAGCAGTTCTTC. Translating it yields CASSGLGTYTNEQFF.

The chain has TRBV27 and TRBJ1-4; 8 bases are a match to TRBD1. The germline CDR1 and CDR2 sequences are MNHEY and SMNVEV (reference sequence). The CDR3 runs 17 residues. The V gene end was trimmed by 4 bases and the J gene end by 2 bases; junction bases not matched to a gene: 9. CDR3 in amino acids: CASSSARGLRTNEKLFF. DNA for the CDR3: TGTGCCAGCAGTTCCGCCAGGGGGCTGCGTACTAATGAAAAACTGTTTTTT.

This clone came up a few times. This chain links TRBV10-1 with TRBJ2-7, with TRBD2 identical over 12 bases. This CDR3 is built from 16 residues. Trimming took 2 bases from V and 3 from J; bases not matched to a gene: 5. The germline CDR1 and CDR2 sequences are WNHNN and SYGVQD (reference sequence). The chain's CDR3 is CASSETRTSGIYEQYF. The CDR3 region has the DNA TGCGCCAGCAGTGAGACTCGGACTAGCGGGATCTACGAGCAGTACTTC.